Sequencing of this T cell receptor (beta chain) was carried out in a study of control samples from healthy donors and cancer patients. Germline-derived CDR1 and CDR2 are SGHVS and FQNEAQ. V was shortened by 5 bases and J by 0 bases, with 23 bases between the two germline ends. The CDR3 runs 19 residues. Sequenced by immunoSEQ multiplex PCR; TCRdb stores in-frame clones only, minus some. The profile shows roughly 220,000 clones, roughly 94% of them singletons. A single count supports this clone. The V and J genes are TRBV7-8 and TRBJ2-1; weak D call: TRBD2 (6 bases). Input material: blood. This receptor was taken from a man between 45 and 60 years old in good health. CDR3 nucleotide sequence: TGTGCCAGCAGCCATGGCGGGGCCCCCCGGGGGTCCTCCTACAATGAGCAGTTCTTC. The encoded protein is CASSHGGAPRGSSYNEQFF.